This T cell receptor (beta chain) came from a study of T cells after yellow fever vaccination. The germline V gene has CDR1 SGHTA and CDR2 FQGNSA. This CDR3 has 13 amino acids. Trimming pared 3 bases from V and 7 bases from J, leaving 10 bases between. TCRdb re-derived calls from the 5' RACE reads in MiXCR, one entry per CDR3 protein. The data contain 9,500 to 15,000 distinct CDR3 sequences, about 6% of them seen just once; the ten biggest clones take up 0.7% to 1%. This clonotype is labeled as medium-sized. The TCR sequence derives from a man aged 25 to 40 who received the YFV17D yellow fever vaccine. The gene calls are TRBV7-2 and TRBJ1-5; no reliable D call. Sequencing was performed on PBMCs, either bulk or a sorted T-cell subset (CD4+, CD8+, memory, or dextramer-sorted; not recorded which), taken on the day of the yellow fever booster vaccination. The CDR3 DNA is TGTGCCAGCAGCTTTGAACGGTCACAGCCCCAGCATTTT. Protein product: CASSFERSQPQHF.